There are many counts of the clone carrying this T cell receptor beta chain. Its cognate antigen is unknown. TCRdb reprocessed the 5' RACE reads with MiXCR, giving one entry per CDR3 protein. The data hold 400,000 to 450,000 distinct CDR3 sequences, with around a sixth observed a single time. The sample belongs to a study of T cells after yellow fever vaccination. The study, taken as a whole, reports: Weaker overall, the secondary response nonetheless peaked faster (day 5 versus 15).

The clonotype comes from a young man who received the YFV17D yellow fever vaccine. The sequencing here drew on PBMCs, taken before the yellow fever booster vaccination.

The CDR3 loop is CATGLWQLNTGELFF. CDR3 coding DNA: TGTGCCACGGGACTATGGCAGTTGAACACCGGGGAGCTGTTTTTT. The chain uses TRBV27 and TRBJ2-2; the match to TRBD2 covers 7 bases. The germline CDR1 and CDR2 sequences are MNHEY and SMNVEV (reference sequence). V dropped 10 bases and J dropped 1; count of bases not matched to a gene: 9. The CDR3 is made up of 15 amino acids.